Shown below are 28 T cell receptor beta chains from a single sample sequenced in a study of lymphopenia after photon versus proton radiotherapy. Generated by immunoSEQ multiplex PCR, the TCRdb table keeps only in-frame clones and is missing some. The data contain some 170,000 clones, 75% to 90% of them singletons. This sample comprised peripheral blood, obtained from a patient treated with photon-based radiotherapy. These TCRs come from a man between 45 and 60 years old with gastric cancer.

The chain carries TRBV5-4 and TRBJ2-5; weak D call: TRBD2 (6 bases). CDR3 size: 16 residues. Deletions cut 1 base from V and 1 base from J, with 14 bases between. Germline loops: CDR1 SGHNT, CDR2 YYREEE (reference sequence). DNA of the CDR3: TGTGCCAGCAGCTTGAATTGGAGGGAGGCCCAAGAGACCCAGTACTTC. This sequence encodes CASSLNWREAQETQYF.

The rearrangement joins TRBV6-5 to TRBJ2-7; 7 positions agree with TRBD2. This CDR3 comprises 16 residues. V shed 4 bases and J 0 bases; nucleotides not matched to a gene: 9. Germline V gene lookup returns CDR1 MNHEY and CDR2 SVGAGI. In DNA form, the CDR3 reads TGTGCCAGCAGTTTGGGGGGAGCGGGACTCTCCTACGAGCAGTACTTC. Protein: CASSLGGAGLSYEQYF.

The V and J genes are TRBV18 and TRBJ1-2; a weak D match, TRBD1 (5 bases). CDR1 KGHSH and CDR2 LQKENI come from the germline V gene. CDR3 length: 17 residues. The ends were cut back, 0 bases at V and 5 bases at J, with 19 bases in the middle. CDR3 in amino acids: CASSPPVGGEGPYGYTF. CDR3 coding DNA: TGTGCCAGCTCACCACCGGTCGGAGGAGAGGGACCTTATGGCTACACCTTC.

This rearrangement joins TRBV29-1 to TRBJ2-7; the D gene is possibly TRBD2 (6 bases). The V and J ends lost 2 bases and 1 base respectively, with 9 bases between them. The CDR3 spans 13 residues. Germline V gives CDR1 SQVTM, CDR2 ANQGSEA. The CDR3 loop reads CSVEWAGSYEQYF. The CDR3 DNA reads TGCAGCGTTGAATGGGCGGGGTCCTACGAGCAGTACTTC.

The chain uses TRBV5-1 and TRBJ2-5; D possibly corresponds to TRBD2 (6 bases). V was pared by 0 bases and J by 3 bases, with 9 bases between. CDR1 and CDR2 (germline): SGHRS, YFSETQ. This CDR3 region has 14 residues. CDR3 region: CASSLEGGKETQYF. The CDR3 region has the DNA TGCGCCAGCAGCTTGGAAGGAGGGAAAGAGACCCAGTACTTC.

CDR3 amino acids: CASSPQAQGDGYTF. The CDR3 region has the DNA TGTGCCAGCTCACCTCAGGCCCAGGGGGATGGCTACACCTTC. The V call is TRBV18, the J call TRBJ1-2; 7 bases match TRBD1. The CDR3 totals 14 residues. Germline V CDR1 and CDR2: KGHSH, LQKENI. Trimming removed 3 bases from V and 6 bases from J; junction bases left unmatched: 7.

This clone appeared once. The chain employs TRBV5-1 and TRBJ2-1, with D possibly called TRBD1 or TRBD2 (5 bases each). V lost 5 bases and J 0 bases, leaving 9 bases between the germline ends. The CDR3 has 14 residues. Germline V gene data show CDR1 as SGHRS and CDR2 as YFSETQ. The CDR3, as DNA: TGCGCCAGCAGTTGGGACGGCTCCTACAATGAGCAGTTCTTC. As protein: CASSWDGSYNEQFF.

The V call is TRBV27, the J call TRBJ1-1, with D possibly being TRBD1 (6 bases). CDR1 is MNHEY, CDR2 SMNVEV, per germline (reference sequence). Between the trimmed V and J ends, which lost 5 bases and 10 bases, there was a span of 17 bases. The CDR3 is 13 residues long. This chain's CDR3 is CASSPGFGGGAFF. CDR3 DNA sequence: TGTGCCAGCAGTCCTGGATTTGGGGGCGGAGCTTTCTTT.

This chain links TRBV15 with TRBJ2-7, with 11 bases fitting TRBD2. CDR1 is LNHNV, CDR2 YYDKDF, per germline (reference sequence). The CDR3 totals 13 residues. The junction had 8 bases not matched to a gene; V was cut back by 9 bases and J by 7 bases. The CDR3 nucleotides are TGTGCCACGGGGACTAGCGGATTTACAGAGCAGTACTTC. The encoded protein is CATGTSGFTEQYF.

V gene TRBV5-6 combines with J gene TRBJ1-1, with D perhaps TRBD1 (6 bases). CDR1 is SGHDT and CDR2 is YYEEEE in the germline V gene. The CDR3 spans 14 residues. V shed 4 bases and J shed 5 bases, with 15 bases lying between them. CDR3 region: CASSRSTGRTEAFF. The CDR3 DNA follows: TGTGCCAGCAGCAGATCAACAGGGAGGACTGAAGCTTTCTTT.

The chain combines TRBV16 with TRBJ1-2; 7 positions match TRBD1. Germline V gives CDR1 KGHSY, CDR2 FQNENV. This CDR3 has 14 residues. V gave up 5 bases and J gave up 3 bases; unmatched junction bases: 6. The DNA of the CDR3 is TGTGCCAGCAGCTCCAAGGGGGCGCACTATGGCTACACCTTC. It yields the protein CASSSKGAHYGYTF.

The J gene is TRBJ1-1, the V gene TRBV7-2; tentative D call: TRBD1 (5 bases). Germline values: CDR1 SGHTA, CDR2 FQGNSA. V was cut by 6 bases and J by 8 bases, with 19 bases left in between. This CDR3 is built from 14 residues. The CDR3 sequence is CASSMMLIGGEAFF. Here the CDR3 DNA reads TGTGCCAGCAGTATGATGCTAATCGGGGGGGAAGCTTTCTTT.

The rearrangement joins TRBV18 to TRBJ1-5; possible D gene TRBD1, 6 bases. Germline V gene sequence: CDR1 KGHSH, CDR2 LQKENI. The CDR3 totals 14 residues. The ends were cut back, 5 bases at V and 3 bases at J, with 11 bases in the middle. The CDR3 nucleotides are TGTGCCAGCTCAGCCCAGGGGCTCAATCAGCCCCAGCATTTT. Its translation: CASSAQGLNQPQHF.

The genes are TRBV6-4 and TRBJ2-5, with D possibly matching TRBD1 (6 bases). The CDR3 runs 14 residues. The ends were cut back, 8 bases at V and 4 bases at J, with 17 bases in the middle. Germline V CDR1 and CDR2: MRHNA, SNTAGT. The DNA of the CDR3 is TGTGCCAGCGTCCCCCCGCAGGGGAGAGAGACCCAGTACTTC. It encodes CASVPPQGRETQYF.

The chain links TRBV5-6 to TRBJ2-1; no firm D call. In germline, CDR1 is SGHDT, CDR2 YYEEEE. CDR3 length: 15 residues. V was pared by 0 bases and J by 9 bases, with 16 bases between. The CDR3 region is CASSLVAFGSFEQFF. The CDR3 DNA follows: TGTGCCAGCAGCTTGGTGGCTTTTGGATCTTTTGAGCAGTTCTTC.

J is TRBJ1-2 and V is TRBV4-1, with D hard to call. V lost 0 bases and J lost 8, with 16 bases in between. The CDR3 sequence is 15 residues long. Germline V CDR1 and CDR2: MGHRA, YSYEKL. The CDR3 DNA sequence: TGCGCCAGCAGCCAAGATGTAATGCGGGCGGGGGGCTACACCTTC. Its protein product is CASSQDVMRAGGYTF.

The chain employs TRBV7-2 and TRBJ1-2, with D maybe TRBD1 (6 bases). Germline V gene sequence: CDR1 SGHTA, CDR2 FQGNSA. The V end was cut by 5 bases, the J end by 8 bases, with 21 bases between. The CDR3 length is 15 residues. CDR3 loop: CASSLQTGPEGGYTF. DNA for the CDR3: TGTGCCAGCAGCCTCCAGACAGGCCCTGAGGGGGGCTACACCTTC.

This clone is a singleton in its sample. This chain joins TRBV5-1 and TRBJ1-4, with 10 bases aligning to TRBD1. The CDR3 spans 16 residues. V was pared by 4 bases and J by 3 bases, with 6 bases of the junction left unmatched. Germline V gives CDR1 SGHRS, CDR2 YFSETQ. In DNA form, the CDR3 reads TGCGCCAGCAGCGCCGGGACAGGGGCACCTAATGAAAAACTGTTTTTT. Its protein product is CASSAGTGAPNEKLFF. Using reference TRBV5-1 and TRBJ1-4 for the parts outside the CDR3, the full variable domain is KAGVTQTPRYLIKTRGQQVTLSCSPISGHRSVSWYQQTPGQGLQFLFEYFSETQRNKGNFPGRFSGRQFSNSRSEMNVSTLELGDSALYLCASSAGTGAPNEKLFFGSGTQLSVL.

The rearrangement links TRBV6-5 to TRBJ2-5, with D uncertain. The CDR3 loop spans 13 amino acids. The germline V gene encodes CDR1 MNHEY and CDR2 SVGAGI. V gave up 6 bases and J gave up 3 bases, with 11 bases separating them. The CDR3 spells CASSYDAEETQYF. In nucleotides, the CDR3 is TGTGCCAGCAGCTACGACGCGGAAGAGACCCAGTACTTC.

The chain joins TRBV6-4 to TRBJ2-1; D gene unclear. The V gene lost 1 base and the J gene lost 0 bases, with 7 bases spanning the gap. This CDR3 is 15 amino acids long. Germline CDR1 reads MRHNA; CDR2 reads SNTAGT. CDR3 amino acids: CASSDFPSSYNEQFF. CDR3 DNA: TGTGCCAGCAGTGACTTCCCAAGCTCCTACAATGAGCAGTTCTTC.

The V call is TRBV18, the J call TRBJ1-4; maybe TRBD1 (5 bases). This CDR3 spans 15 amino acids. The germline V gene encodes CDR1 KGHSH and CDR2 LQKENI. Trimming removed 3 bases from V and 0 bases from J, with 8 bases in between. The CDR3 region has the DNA TGTGCCAGCTCACCCACAGGCGCAACTAATGAAAAACTGTTTTTT. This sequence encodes CASSPTGATNEKLFF.

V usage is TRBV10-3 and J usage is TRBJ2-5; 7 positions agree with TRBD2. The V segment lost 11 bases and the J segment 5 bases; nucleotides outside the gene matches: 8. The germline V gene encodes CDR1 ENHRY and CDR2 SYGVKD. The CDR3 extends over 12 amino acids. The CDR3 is CASSGAGETQYF. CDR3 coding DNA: TGTGCCTCCTCGGGAGCGGGGGAGACCCAGTACTTC.

CDR3 nucleotide sequence: TGTGCCAGCAGTGATCGGGGCAGGCATCAAGAGACCCAGTACTTC. This translates into CASSDRGRHQETQYF. The V and J genes are TRBV6-1 and TRBJ2-5; D could derive from TRBD1 or TRBD2 (5 bases each). The CDR3 contains 15 residues. The ends were cut back, 3 bases at V and 2 bases at J, with 13 bases in the middle. CDR1 and CDR2 (germline): MNHNS, SASEGT.

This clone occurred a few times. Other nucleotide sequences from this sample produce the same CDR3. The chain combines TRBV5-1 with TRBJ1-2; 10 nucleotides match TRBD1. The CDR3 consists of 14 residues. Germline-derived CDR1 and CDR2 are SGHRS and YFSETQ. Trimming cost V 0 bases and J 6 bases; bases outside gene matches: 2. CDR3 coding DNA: TGCGCCAGCAGCTTGGGACAGGGGGCGGATGGCTACACCTTC. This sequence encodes CASSLGQGADGYTF.

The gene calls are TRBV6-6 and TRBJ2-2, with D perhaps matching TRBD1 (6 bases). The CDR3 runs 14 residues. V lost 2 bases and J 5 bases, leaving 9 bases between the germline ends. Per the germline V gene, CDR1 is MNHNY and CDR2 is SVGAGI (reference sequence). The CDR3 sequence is CASSYIQGTGELFF. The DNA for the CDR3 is TGTGCCAGCAGTTACATACAGGGTACCGGGGAGCTGTTTTTT.

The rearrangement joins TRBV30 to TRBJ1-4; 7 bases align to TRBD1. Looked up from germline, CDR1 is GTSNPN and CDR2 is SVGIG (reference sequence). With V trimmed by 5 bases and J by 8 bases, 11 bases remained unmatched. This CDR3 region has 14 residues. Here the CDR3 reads CAWGKGASVEKLFF. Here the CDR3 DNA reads TGTGCCTGGGGAAAGGGGGCTTCGGTCGAAAAACTGTTTTTT.

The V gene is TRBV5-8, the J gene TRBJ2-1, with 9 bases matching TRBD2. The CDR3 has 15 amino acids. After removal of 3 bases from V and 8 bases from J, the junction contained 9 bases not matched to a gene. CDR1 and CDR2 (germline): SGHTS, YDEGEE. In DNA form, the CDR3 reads TGTGCCAGCAGCTCGATGGGACTAGCCACCGATGAGCAGTTCTTC. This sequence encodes CASSSMGLATDEQFF.

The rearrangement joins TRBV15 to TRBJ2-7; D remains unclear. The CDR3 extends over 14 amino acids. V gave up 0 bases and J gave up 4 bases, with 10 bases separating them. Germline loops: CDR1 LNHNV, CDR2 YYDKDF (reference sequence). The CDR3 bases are TGTGCCACCAGCAGAGATTTCGGGTCATACGAGCAGTACTTC. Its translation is CATSRDFGSYEQYF. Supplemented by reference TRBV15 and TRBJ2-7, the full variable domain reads DAMVIQNPRYQVTQFGKPVTLSCSQTLNHNVMYWYQQKSSQAPKLLFHYYDKDFNNEADTPDNFQSRRPNTSFCFLDIRSPGLGDTAMYLCATSRDFGSYEQYFGPGTRLTVT.